This T cell receptor beta chain was sequenced during a study of beta chain features in type 1 diabetes. About the research overall: Healthy donors resembled patients in age, gender and cell yields. Across the samples, around 110,000,000 sorted cells were examined in total.

This CDR3 spans 16 amino acids. Central memory, naive, regulatory and stem cell-like memory CD4+ cells were sorted by CD45RO/CCR7/CD25/CD127/CD95/CD27. Findings and limits, study-wide: Moderate but significant shortening of TCRB CDR3s was recorded in all four CD4+ subsets from Type 1 diabetes patients.

Expressed TCRB transcripts were sequenced after all isolated RNA was converted to cDNA. The repertoire was sequenced with immunoSEQ multiplex PCR; TCRdb's copy has only in-frame clones and lacks some. The sample holds 300,000 to 350,000 clones, roughly a tenth seen once. For this clone: Its antigen is not known.

The rearrangement links TRBV21-1 to TRBJ2-7; the DNA was not used to check the table's D call, TRBD1. TRBV21-1 is assigned pseudogene status. The receptor comes from a man aged 25 to 40 with type 1 diabetes. The sequenced sample was central memory CD4+ T cells from blood. CDR3 amino acids: CASSSCQGGPTYEQYF. The CDR3 DNA reads as TGTGCCAGCAGCTCATGCCAGGGGGGCCCAACCTACGAGCAGTACTTC.